The following is a T cell receptor beta chain sequence with its context. The sample originates from a study of T cells in Graves' hyperthyroidism and ophthalmopathy. Amplified TCR beta CDR3 regions came from RNA transcripts. HTBI primers were used for first-round RT-PCR of the TCR CDR3. MiXCR, run by TCRdb on the multiplex PCR reads, gives a single entry per CDR3 protein. Among roughly 800,000 distinct CDR3 sequences listed, about two fifths were seen once. If no ophthalmopathy progression occurred within 18 months, Graves' hyperthyroidism was stable. The CDR3 covers 14 residues. The germline CDR1 and CDR2 sequences are MNHEY and SVGAGI. V gave up 8 bases and J gave up 1 base, with 14 bases separating them.

Sequencing was performed on blood. The chain carries TRBV6-5 and TRBJ1-1; D unclear. This receptor was taken from a man between 18 and 35 years old with Graves' hyperthyroidism. The DNA for the CDR3 is TGTGCCAGCGATTATAAGGGAGAGAACACTGAAGCTTTCTTT. Translating gives CASDYKGENTEAFF.